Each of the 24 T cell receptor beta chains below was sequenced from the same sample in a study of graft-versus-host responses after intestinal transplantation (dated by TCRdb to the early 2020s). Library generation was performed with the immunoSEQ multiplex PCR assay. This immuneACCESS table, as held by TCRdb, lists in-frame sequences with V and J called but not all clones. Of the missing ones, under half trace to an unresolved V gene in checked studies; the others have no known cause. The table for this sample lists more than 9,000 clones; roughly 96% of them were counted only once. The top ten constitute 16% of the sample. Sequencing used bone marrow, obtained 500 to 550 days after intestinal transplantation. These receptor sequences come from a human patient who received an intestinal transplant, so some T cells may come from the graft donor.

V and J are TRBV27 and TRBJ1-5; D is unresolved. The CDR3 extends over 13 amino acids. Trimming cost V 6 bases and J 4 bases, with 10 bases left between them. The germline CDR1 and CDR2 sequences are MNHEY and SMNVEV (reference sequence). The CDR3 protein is CASRIQPNQPQHF. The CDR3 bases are TGTGCCAGCAGGATACAACCTAATCAGCCCCAGCATTTT.

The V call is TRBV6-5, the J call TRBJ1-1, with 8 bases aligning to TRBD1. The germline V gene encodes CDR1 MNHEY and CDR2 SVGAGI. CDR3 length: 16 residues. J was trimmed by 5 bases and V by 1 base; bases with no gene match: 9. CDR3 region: CASSYLYRGISTEAFF. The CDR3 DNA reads TGTGCCAGCAGTTACTTATACAGGGGGATATCGACTGAAGCTTTCTTT.

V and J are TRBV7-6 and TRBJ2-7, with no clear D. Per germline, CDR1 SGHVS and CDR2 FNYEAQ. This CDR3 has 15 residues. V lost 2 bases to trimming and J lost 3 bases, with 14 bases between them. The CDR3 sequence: CASSLRAGDNYEQYF. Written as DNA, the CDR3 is TGTGCCAGCAGCTTAAGGGCAGGAGATAACTACGAGCAGTACTTC.

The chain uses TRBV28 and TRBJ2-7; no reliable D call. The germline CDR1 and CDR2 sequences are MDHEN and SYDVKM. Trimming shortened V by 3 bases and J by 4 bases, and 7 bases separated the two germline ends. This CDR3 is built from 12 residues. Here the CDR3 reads CASSLYGYEQYF. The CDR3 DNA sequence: TGTGCCAGCAGTTTGTATGGATACGAGCAGTACTTC.

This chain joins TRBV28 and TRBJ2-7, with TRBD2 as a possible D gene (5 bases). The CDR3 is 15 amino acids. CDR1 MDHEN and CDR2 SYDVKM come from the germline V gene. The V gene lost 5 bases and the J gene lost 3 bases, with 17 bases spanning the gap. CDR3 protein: CASSPRNSAGYEQYF. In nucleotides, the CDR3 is TGTGCCAGCAGTCCCCGGAACAGTGCGGGCTACGAGCAGTACTTC.

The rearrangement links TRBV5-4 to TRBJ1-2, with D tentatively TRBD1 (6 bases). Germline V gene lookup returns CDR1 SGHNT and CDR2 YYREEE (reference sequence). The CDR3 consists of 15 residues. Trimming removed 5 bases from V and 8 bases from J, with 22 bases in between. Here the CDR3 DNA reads TGTGCCAGCAGATTTTTCGGACAGCCTAAAGACGGCTACACCTTC. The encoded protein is CASRFFGQPKDGYTF.

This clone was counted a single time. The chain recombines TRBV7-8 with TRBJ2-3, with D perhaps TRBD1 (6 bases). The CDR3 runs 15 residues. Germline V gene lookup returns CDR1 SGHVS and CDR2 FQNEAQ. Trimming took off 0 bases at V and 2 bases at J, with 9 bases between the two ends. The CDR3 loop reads CASSLAGGDTDTQYF. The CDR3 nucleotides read TGTGCCAGCAGCTTAGCAGGGGGTGACACAGATACGCAGTATTTT.

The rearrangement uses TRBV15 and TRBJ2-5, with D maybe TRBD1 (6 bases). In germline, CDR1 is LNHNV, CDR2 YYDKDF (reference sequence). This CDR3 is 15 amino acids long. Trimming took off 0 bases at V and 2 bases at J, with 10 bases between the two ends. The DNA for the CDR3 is TGTGCCACCAGCAGAGAGAAACAGGGACAAGAGACCCAGTACTTC. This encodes CATSREKQGQETQYF.

CDR3: CASSPSGLAGVSEQYF. Written as DNA, the CDR3 is TGTGCCAGCAGTCCCTCGGGACTAGCGGGAGTTAGCGAGCAGTACTTC. This sequence joins TRBV28 and TRBJ2-7; 14 bases fit TRBD2. The CDR3 runs 16 residues. CDR1 and CDR2 (germline): MDHEN, SYDVKM. The V segment lost 5 bases and the J segment 6 bases; nucleotides outside the gene matches: 9.

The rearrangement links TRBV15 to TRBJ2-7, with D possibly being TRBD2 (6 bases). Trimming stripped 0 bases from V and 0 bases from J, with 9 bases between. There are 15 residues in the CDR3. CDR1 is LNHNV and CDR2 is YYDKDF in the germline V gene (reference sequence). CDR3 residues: CATSRDLGSSYEQYF. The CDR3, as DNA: TGTGCCACCAGCAGAGATCTCGGGAGCTCCTACGAGCAGTACTTC.

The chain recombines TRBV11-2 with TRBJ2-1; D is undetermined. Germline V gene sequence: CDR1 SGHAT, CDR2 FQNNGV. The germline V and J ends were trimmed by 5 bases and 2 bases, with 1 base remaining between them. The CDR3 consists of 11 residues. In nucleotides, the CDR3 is TGTGCCAGCAGCCCCTACAATGAGCAGTTCTTC. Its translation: CASSPYNEQFF.

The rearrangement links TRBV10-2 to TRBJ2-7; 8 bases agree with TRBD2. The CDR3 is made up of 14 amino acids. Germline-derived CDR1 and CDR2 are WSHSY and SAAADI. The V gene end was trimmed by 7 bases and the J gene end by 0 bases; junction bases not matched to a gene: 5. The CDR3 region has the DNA TGCGCCAGCAAAGAGCGGGGGAGCTCCTACGAGCAGTACTTC. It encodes CASKERGSSYEQYF.

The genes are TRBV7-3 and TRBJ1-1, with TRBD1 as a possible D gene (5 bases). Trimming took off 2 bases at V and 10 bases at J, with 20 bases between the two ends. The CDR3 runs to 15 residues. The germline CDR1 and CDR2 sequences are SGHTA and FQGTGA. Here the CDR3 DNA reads TGTGCCAGCAGCTTATACGGGGGGGTGCCAGAGGCAGCTTTCTTT. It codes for CASSLYGGVPEAAFF.

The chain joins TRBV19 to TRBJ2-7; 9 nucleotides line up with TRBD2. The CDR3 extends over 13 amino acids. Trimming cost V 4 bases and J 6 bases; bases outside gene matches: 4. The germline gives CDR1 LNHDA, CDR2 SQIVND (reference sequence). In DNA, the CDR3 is TGTGCCAGTAGTAAGCGGGGGGAACCCGAGCAGTACTTC. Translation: CASSKRGEPEQYF.

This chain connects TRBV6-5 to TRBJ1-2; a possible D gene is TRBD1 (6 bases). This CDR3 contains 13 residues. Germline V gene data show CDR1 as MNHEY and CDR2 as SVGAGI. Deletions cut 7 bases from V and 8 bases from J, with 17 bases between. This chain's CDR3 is CASIGGAGTGYTF. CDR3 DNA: TGTGCCAGCATAGGGGGGGCTGGAACGGGCTACACCTTC.

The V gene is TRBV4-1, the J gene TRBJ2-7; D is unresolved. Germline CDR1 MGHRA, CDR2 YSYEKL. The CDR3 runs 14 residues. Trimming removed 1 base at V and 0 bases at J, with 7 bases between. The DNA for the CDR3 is TGCGCCAGCAGCCAAGCCATCAGCTCCTACGAGCAGTACTTC. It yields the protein CASSQAISSYEQYF.

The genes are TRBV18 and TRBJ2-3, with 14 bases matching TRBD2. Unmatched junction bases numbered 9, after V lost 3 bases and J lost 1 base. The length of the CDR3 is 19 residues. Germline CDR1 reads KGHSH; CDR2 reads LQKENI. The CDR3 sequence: CASSPLSGTSGSRTDTQYF. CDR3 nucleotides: TGTGCCAGCTCACCGCTTTCCGGGACTAGCGGGAGTCGCACAGATACGCAGTATTTT.

CDR3 residues: CASNPTGRPTGELFF. CDR3 nucleotide sequence: TGTGCCAGCAATCCTACCGGACGGCCCACCGGGGAGCTGTTTTTT. The V call is TRBV6-5, the J call TRBJ2-2; no firm D call. The length of the CDR3 is 15 residues. With 7 bases removed from V and 4 bases from J, the gap between germline ends came to 16 bases. Per the germline V gene, CDR1 is MNHEY and CDR2 is SVGAGI.

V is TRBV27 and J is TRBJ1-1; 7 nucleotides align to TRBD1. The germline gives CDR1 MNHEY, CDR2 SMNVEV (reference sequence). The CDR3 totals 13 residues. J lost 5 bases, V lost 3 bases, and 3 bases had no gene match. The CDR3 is CASSFPGGTEAFF. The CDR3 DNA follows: TGTGCCAGCAGTTTCCCAGGGGGAACTGAAGCTTTCTTT.

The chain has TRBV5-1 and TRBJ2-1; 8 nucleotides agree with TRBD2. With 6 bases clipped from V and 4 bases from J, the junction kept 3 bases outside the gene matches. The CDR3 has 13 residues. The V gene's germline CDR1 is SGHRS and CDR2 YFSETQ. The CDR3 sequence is CASKTGGYNEQFF. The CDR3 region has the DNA TGCGCCAGCAAGACGGGAGGGTACAATGAGCAGTTCTTC.

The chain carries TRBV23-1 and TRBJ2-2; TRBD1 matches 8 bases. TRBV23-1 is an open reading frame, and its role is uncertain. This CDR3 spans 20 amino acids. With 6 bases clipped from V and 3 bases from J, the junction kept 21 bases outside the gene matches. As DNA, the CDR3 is TGCGCCAGCAGCCCAACGGCAACGACAGGGGCAATGCTCTACACCGGGGAGCTGTTTTTT. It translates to CASSPTATTGAMLYTGELFF.

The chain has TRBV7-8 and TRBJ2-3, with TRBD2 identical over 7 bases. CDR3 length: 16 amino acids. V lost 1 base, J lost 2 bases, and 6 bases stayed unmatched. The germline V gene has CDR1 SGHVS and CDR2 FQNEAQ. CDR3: CASSLGLAVTTDTQYF. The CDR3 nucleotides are TGTGCCAGCAGCTTAGGGCTAGCGGTTACCACAGATACGCAGTATTTT.

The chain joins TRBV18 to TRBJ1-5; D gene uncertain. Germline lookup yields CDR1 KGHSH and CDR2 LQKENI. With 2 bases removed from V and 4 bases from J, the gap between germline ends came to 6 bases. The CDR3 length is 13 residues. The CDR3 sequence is CASSPEFNQPQHF. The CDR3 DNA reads TGTGCCAGCTCACCAGAGTTTAATCAGCCCCAGCATTTT.

CDR3 coding DNA: TGTGCCAGCACTCTAGCGGGGCACTGGGATACGCAGTATTTT. Its protein product is CASTLAGHWDTQYF. This chain links TRBV7-9 with TRBJ2-3; 9 bases map to TRBD2. Trimming at V came to 7 bases and at J to 6 bases, leaving 8 bases not matched to a gene. The CDR3 contains 14 residues. The germline gives CDR1 SEHNR, CDR2 FQNEAQ (reference sequence).